This T cell receptor (beta chain) derives from a study of blood T cell repertoires in COVID-19 (dated by TCRdb to about 2020). For context, the study as a whole: The collaborator samples originated in the United States, Italy and Spain and spanned the acute and convalescent phases of COVID-19. The material from the prospective study consisted of cDNA or gDNA derived from T cells, B-cell-depleted T cells, or PBMCs. Samples came from the ongoing ImmuneRACE study (first 160 participants) plus 1,254 subjects from 6 global collaborators. Where available, HLA class I and class II types were taken from metadata supplied by the sample provider and were not determined by assay-based typing. The sample metadata nearly always contained a de-identified subject ID, COVID-19 status, age in years and sex. Subjects who had been exposed to COVID-19, were actively infected with it, or had recovered from it provided the deeply sampled blood TCRbeta repertoires that made up the dataset. A freely available public database, intended as a resource for researchers studying the immune response to SARS-CoV-2, is where the repertoires were released. The paper's findings and limits, for the study overall: How much clinical and demographic metadata was included differed by source and by participant, and the metadata was provided uncurated.

From its cysteine to its phenylalanine, the CDR3 spans 14 amino acids. Kept here is only the CDR3 DNA, which spans 42 bases and is read in frame from base 1. Compared with germline, V lacks 6 bases and J lacks 2 bases; bases without a gene match: 5. CDR1 KGHSH and CDR2 LQKENI were looked up in the germline V gene. TCRbeta CDR3 regions were amplified from genomic DNA using the immunoSEQ Assay, a bias-controlled multiplex PCR. In the source study's methods: The number of nucleated cells in each sample was estimated by amplification of reference gene primers within the assay. To quantify the absolute abundance of each unique TCRbeta CDR3 rearrangement, sequence reads were collapsed and filtered. For each sample, productive Simpson clonality was calculated by taking the square root of Simpson's diversity index across productive rearrangements. Held by TCRdb, this immuneACCESS table contains in-frame sequences only and omits some clones. Under half of the omission traces to an unresolved V gene where checked; the cause of the rest is unknown. That table gives V, J and clone size, and the DNA gave D and trimming. Present in this sample are around 300,000 clones, 75% to 90% of which were seen just once. Together, the top ten hold less than 15% of the sample.

In Seattle, one collaborating source enrolled patients while the infection was active and tracked those patients longitudinally over the course of disease. Each collaborating institution followed its own protocols to collect whole blood in K2EDTA tubes. For TCRbeta analysis, collaborators shipped samples in one of three forms: frozen whole blood, isolated PBMCs, or DNA extracted from either of those sample types. About this clone itself: The clone's antigen remains unknown. No quality values exist for individual bases; no much larger clone is one base distant.

Sequencing was carried out using peripheral blood. The clonotype was recovered from a woman aged 70 to 79 with COVID-19, enrolled during active disease. The rearranged segments are TRBV18 and TRBJ2-3, with 7 junctional bases fitting TRBD2. The DNA sequence reads TGTGCCAGCTCCTGGGGGGGTCTCACAGATACGCAGTATTTT. This yields the protein CASSWGGLTDTQYF. Extended through the reference TRBV18 and TRBJ2-3 proteins, this CDR3 yields the full variable domain: NAGVMQNPRHLVRRRGQEARLRCSPMKGHSHVYWYRQLPEEGLKFMVYLQKENIIDESGMPKERFSAEFPKEGPSILRIQQVVRGDSAAYFCASSWGGLTDTQYFGPGTRLTVL.